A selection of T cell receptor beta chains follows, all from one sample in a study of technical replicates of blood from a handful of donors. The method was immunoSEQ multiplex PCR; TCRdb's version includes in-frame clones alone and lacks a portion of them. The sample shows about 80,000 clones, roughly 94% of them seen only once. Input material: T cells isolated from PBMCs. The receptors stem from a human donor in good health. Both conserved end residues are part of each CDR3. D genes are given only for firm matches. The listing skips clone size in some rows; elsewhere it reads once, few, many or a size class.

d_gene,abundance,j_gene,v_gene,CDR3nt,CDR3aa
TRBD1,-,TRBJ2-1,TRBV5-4,TGTGCCAGCTGCTTAGGGGACAGGGAATACAATGAGCAGTTCTTC,CASCLGDREYNEQFF
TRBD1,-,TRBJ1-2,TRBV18,TGTGCCAGCTCACCATCCCCGGAGACAGGGGGCGGCTACACCTTC,CASSPSPETGGGYTF
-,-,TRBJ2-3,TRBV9,TGTGCCAGCAGCGTAGTCCCGCGGGGCCTCACAGATACGCAGTATTTT,CASSVVPRGLTDTQYF
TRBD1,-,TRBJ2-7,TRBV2,TGTGCCAGCACCGGGACAGCGGTTTTCGGGGAGCAGTACTTC,CASTGTAVFGEQYF
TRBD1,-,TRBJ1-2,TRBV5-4,TGTGCCAGCAGACTGACAGGGGGATATGGCTACACCTTC,CASRLTGGYGYTF
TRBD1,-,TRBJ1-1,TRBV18,TGTGCCAGCCTGGCGACAGGGGGAAATGAAGCTTTCTTT,CASLATGGNEAFF
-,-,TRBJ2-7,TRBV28,TGTGCCAGCAGTTGGCCGGGACAAACCTACGAGCAGTACTTC,CASSWPGQTYEQYF
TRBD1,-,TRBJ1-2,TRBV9,TGTGCCAGCAGCGTAGGGACAGGCACTAACTATGGCTACACCTTC,CASSVGTGTNYGYTF
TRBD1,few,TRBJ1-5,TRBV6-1,TGTGCCAGCAGTTCGACAGGGGTTCAGCCCCAGCATTTT,CASSSTGVQPQHF
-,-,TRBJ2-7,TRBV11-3,TGTGCCAGCAGCTTCGGGAGGGGGCGCGCTTACGAGCAGTACTTC,CASSFGRGRAYEQYF
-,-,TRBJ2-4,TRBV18,TGTGCCAGCACAACAGGGCAAGACATTCAGTACTTC,CASTTGQDIQYF
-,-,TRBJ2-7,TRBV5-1,TGCGCCAGCAGCTTGGAACAGAGACCCTACGAGCAGTACTTC,CASSLEQRPYEQYF
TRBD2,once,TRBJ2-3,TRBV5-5,TGTGCCAGCAGCTTGGTTTCTAGCGGGAGTTGGTCAGATACGCAGTATTTT,CASSLVSSGSWSDTQYF
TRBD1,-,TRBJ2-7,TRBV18,TGTGCCAGCTCACCAGGGACAGCCTCCTACGAGCAGTACTTC,CASSPGTASYEQYF
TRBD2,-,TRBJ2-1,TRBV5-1,TGCGCCAGCAGCTTGCGACTAGCTACCAATGAGCAGTTCTTC,CASSLRLATNEQFF
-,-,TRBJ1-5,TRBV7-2,TGTGCCAGCAGGTTTGCAGGTAGCAATCAGCCCCAGCATTTT,CASRFAGSNQPQHF
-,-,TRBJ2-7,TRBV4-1,TGCGCCAGCAGCCAGGCCGATAACCACGAGCAGTACTTC,CASSQADNHEQYF
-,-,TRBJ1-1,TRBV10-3,TGTGCCATCAGGGAAGACAGTGAAGCTTTCTTT,CAIREDSEAFF
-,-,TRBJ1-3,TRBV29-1,TGCAGCGTTGAGGGGGCGGACACCATATATTTT,CSVEGADTIYF
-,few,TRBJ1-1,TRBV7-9,TGTGCCAGCAGCTTAGACAATTTGAACACTGAAGCTTTCTTT,CASSLDNLNTEAFF
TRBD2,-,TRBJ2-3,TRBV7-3,TGTGCCAGCAGCTCCCCCGCGGGGGAGTTTCCCACAGATACGCAGTATTTT,CASSSPAGEFPTDTQYF
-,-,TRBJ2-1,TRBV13,TGTGCCAGCAGCTTAACAGGCTATGAGCAGTTCTTC,CASSLTGYEQFF
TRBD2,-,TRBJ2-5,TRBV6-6,TGTGCCAGCAGCGGGGGGAAGGTGCGGGCGGGGGAGACCCAGTACTTC,CASSGGKVRAGETQYF
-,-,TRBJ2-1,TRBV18,TGTGCCAGCTCACCACCCCCTTGGAGCAATGAGCAGTTCTTC,CASSPPPWSNEQFF
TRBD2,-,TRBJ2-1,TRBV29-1,TGCAGCGGGGGAGAGGGGGTAGCGGGAGCTAATGAGCAGTTCTTC,CSGGEGVAGANEQFF
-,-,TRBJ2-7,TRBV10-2,TGCGCCACCGGAAGCGAGATCTACGAGCAGTACTTC,CATGSEIYEQYF
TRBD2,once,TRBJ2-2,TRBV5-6,TGTGCCAGCAACCAAGCGGGAGCCACCGGGGAGCTGTTTTTT,CASNQAGATGELFF
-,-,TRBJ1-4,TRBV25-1,TGTGCCAGCAGTGGAGAACCGGAGGAAAAACTGTTTTTT,CASSGEPEEKLFF
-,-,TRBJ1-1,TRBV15,TGTGCCACCAGCAGAGATCCACAGTTGAACACTGAAGCTTTCTTT,CATSRDPQLNTEAFF
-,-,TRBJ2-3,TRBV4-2,TGTGCCAGCAGCCAAGATTCAGGAAGTAGCACAGATACGCAGTATTTT,CASSQDSGSSTDTQYF
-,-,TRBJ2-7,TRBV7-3,TGTGCCAGCAGCTTTCCCAACACGCGACTCAACTTC,CASSFPNTRLNF
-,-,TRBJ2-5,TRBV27,TGTGCCAGCAGCCACACGTACCAAGAGACCCAGTACTTC,CASSHTYQETQYF
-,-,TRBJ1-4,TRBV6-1,TGTGCCAGCAGTCCGGACAGATCTGAAAAACTGTTTTTT,CASSPDRSEKLFF
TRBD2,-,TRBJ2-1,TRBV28,TGTGCCAGCGGCCGTGGCGGGGGCTCCTACAATGAGCAGTTCTTC,CASGRGGGSYNEQFF
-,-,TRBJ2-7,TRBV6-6,TGTGCCAGCAGTTTCAGGGCGTACGAGCAGTACTTC,CASSFRAYEQYF
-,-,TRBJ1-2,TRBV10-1,TGCGCCAGCAGTGAGACAGGGTCTAACTATGGCTACACCTTC,CASSETGSNYGYTF
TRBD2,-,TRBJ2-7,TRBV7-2,TGTGCCAGCACAAGAGCGGGAGTCTTCGGCGAGCAGTACTTC,CASTRAGVFGEQYF
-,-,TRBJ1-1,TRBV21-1,TGTGCCAGCAGCAAAGTCATCAGGGAGAACACTGAAGCTTTCTTT,CASSKVIRENTEAFF
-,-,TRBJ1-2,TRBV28,TGTGCCAGCAGAGCCCAAGGGGCTCCCTCTAACTATGGCTACACCTTC,CASRAQGAPSNYGYTF
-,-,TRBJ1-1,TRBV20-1,TGCAGTGCTGCAAGGGGGACTGAAGCTTTCTTT,CSAARGTEAFF
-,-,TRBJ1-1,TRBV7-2,TGTGCCAGCAGCTCGTTTTCGGGTCTGAACACTGAAGCTTTCTTT,CASSSFSGLNTEAFF
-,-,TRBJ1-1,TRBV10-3,TGTGCCATCACCTTAACCGACAGGAACACTGAAGCTTTCTTT,CAITLTDRNTEAFF
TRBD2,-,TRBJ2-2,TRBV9,TGTGCCAGCAGCGGTACTAGCGGGAGGGCCTACGGGGAGCTGTTTTTT,CASSGTSGRAYGELFF
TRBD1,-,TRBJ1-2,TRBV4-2,TGTGCCAGCAGCCAGGGACAGGGGGCTCTCTATGGCTACACCTTC,CASSQGQGALYGYTF
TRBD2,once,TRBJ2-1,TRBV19,TGTGCCAGTAGTATATTAGCGGGAGATATAGGGAGTGAGCAGTTCTTC,CASSILAGDIGSEQFF
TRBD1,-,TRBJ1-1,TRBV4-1,TGCGCCAGCAGCCAAGAAACCGGGACAGGGGTACACACTGAAGCTTTCTTT,CASSQETGTGVHTEAFF
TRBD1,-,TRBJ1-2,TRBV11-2,TGTGCCAGCAGCTTCGACCCGGACAGGGTCTATGGCTACACCTTC,CASSFDPDRVYGYTF
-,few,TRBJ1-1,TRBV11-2,TGTGCCAGCAGCCGATCAGGGGAACGGACTGAAGCTTTCTTT,CASSRSGERTEAFF
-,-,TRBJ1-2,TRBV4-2,TGTGCCAGCAGCCAAGGAGGGTTAGACTATGGCTACACCTTC,CASSQGGLDYGYTF
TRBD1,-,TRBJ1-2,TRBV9,TGTGCCAGCAGCGTAGTGACAGGGACTCCTGGCTACACCTTC,CASSVVTGTPGYTF
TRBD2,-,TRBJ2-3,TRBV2,TGTGCCAGCATTAGACTAGCGGGAGGGACAGATACGCAGTATTTT,CASIRLAGGTDTQYF
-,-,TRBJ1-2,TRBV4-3,TGCGCCAGCAGCCAAGAACGGGGGGCGGGGGGCTACACCTTC,CASSQERGAGGYTF
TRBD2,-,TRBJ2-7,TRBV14,TGTGCCAGCAGCCTACTAGCGGGGAGCTACGAGCAGTACTTC,CASSLLAGSYEQYF
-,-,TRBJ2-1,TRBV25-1,TGTGCCAGCAGTGATCCTGCGGGAAGGGTAAATGAGCAGTTCTTC,CASSDPAGRVNEQFF